A single sample gave rise to the 32 T cell receptor beta chains below, sequenced in a study of tumor-infiltrating T cells and Merkel cell polyomavirus. Study information: The T cells studied were KLL-specific CD8+ cells against Merkel polyomavirus.

The method was immunoSEQ multiplex PCR; TCRdb's version includes in-frame clones alone and lacks a portion of them. The sample yields 26,000 or so clones, about 85% seen once. Every patient's tumor was robustly positive for Merkel cell polyomavirus Large T antigen on immunohistochemistry. The sample was lymph node tissue. These receptors were collected from a man in his forties or fifties with Merkel cell carcinoma.

V and J are TRBV19 and TRBJ1-5; D is possibly TRBD1 (5 bases). Trimming removed 4 bases from V and 0 bases from J, with 13 bases in between. Germline V gives CDR1 LNHDA, CDR2 SQIVND (reference sequence). CDR3 length: 16 amino acids. The CDR3 loop reads CASSTGGTSSNQPQHF. The CDR3 DNA is TGTGCCAGTAGTACCGGGGGGACCAGTAGCAATCAGCCCCAGCATTTT.

The J gene is TRBJ2-1, the V gene TRBV5-6; the D gene is possibly TRBD2 (5 bases). There are 13 residues in the CDR3. V lost 8 bases and J lost 8, with 17 bases in between. The germline V gene has CDR1 SGHDT and CDR2 YYEEEE. This chain's CDR3 is CASKVVQRDEQFF. In DNA, the CDR3 is TGTGCCAGTAAGGTGGTCCAGAGGGATGAGCAGTTCTTC.

J is TRBJ1-1 and V is TRBV30; D perhaps matches TRBD1 (6 bases). Trimming pared 4 bases from V and 6 bases from J, leaving 18 bases between. Germline lookup yields CDR1 GTSNPN and CDR2 SVGIG (reference sequence). The CDR3 consists of 14 residues. CDR3 in DNA: TGTGCCTGGAAGGGGGGGATGGGTTGGGCTGAAGCTTTCTTT. Its translation: CAWKGGMGWAEAFF.

This chain links TRBV7-2 with TRBJ1-5; D gene uncertain. Germline loops: CDR1 SGHTA, CDR2 FQGNSA. V lost 2 bases, J lost 3 bases, and 5 bases lay in between. The CDR3 has 13 amino acids. CDR3: CASSLSLNQPQHF. For the CDR3, the DNA is TGTGCCAGCAGCTTAAGCCTCAATCAGCCCCAGCATTTT.

The chain has TRBV28 and TRBJ1-5; the D gene is possibly TRBD1 (6 bases). Germline assignment: CDR1 MDHEN and CDR2 SYDVKM. This CDR3 comprises 14 residues. The V gene lost 7 bases and the J gene lost 4 bases, with 14 bases spanning the gap. The CDR3 loop reads CASIGGAGNQPQHF. CDR3 in DNA: TGTGCCAGCATCGGGGGGGCAGGGAATCAGCCCCAGCATTTT.

The J gene is TRBJ2-1, the V gene TRBV29-1; tentative D call: TRBD1 (6 bases). Germline-derived CDR1 and CDR2 are SQVTM and ANQGSEA. The CDR3 has 13 amino acids. Trimming took 6 bases from V and 0 from J, leaving 9 bases between them. Written as DNA, the CDR3 is TGCAGCGTGGACAGTAGCTCCTACAATGAGCAGTTCTTC. This codes for CSVDSSSYNEQFF.

The chain links TRBV6-1 to TRBJ2-5; the D gene is possibly TRBD2 (6 bases). The DNA end lines up better with TRBJ2-7; the J call may be wrong. Germline V lookup: CDR1 MNHNS, CDR2 SASEGT. This CDR3 is built from 14 residues. The CDR3 loop is CASSESWRDYEQYF. CDR3 bases: TGTGCCAGCAGTGAATCGTGGCGGGACTACGAGCAGTACTTC.

The J gene is TRBJ2-3, the V gene TRBV13; 8 positions match TRBD1. The CDR3 runs 16 residues. V shed 3 bases and J 0 bases; nucleotides not matched to a gene: 5. CDR1 PRHDT and CDR2 FYEKMQ come from the germline V gene (reference sequence). This CDR3 is CASSFGQGASTDTQYF. The CDR3 DNA follows: TGTGCCAGCAGCTTCGGACAGGGAGCTAGCACAGATACGCAGTATTTT. Variable domain in full (rest from reference TRBV13 and TRBJ2-3): AAGVIQSPRHLIKEKRETATLKCYPIPRHDTVYWYQQGPGQDPQFLISFYEKMQSDKGSIPDRFSAQQFSDYHSELNMSSLELGDSALYFCASSFGQGASTDTQYFGPGTRLTVL.

This clone was counted between two and nine times. The chain links TRBV6-1 to TRBJ2-5; D remains ambiguous. V was cut by 3 bases and J by 5 bases, with 13 bases left in between. The CDR3 loop spans 14 amino acids. The germline gives CDR1 MNHNS, CDR2 SASEGT. In DNA, the CDR3 is TGTGCCAGCAGTGATGGTACAGTACTTGAGACCCAGTACTTC. This encodes CASSDGTVLETQYF.

This chain uses TRBV19 with TRBJ2-7, with 7 bases fitting TRBD2. CDR3 length equals 15 residues. The trim removed 5 bases at V and 4 bases at J, leaving 11 bases unmatched. Per the germline V gene, CDR1 is LNHDA and CDR2 is SQIVND (reference sequence). The CDR3 DNA follows: TGTGCCAGTAGTGGGAGACTAGCAACGAGATACGAGCAGTACTTC. Encoded protein: CASSGRLATRYEQYF.

The CDR3 DNA sequence: TGTGCCAGCGGGATTGGGGGCGCTGAAGCTTTCTTT. Translating gives CASGIGGAEAFF. The J gene is TRBJ1-1, the V gene TRBV28; TRBD1 is a possible D gene (6 bases). Looked up from germline, CDR1 is MDHEN and CDR2 is SYDVKM. The CDR3 covers 12 residues. V was clipped by 8 bases and J by 6 bases, with 13 bases between them.

The chain links TRBV4-3 to TRBJ2-7; 7 nucleotides line up with TRBD2. The CDR3 spans 14 residues. Germline lookup yields CDR1 LGHNA and CDR2 YSLEER. V lost 0 bases, J lost 1 base, and 0 bases stayed unmatched. The CDR3 sequence: CASSQERGSYEQYF. In DNA, the CDR3 is TGCGCCAGCAGCCAAGAGCGGGGGTCCTACGAGCAGTACTTC.

The rearrangement links TRBV15 to TRBJ2-3; 14 bases line up with TRBD2. CDR3 length: 15 residues. Trimming removed 6 bases from V and 7 bases from J; junction bases left unmatched: 6. Germline loops: CDR1 LNHNV, CDR2 YYDKDF (reference sequence). CDR3 sequence reads: CATRATSGGANTQYF. The CDR3 bases are TGTGCCACCAGGGCGACTAGCGGGGGGGCAAATACGCAGTATTTT.

This sequence joins TRBV6-5 and TRBJ2-7, with 8 positions matching TRBD2. Trimming at V came to 0 bases and at J to 3 bases, leaving 4 bases not matched to a gene. CDR3 length: 15 amino acids. Germline values: CDR1 MNHEY, CDR2 SVGAGI. Here the CDR3 reads CASSYSFSGIYEQYF. CDR3 nucleotide sequence: TGTGCCAGCAGTTACTCGTTTAGCGGGATCTACGAGCAGTACTTC.

V is TRBV5-1 and J is TRBJ2-5; 10 nucleotides match TRBD1. The ends lost 6 bases at V and 5 bases at J; junction bases unmatched: 13. This CDR3 spans 16 amino acids. Looked up from germline, CDR1 is SGHRS and CDR2 is YFSETQ. The CDR3 protein is CASTESGTGVFETQYF. The CDR3 DNA reads as TGCGCCAGCACCGAGTCCGGGACAGGGGTTTTTGAGACCCAGTACTTC.

This chain joins TRBV19 and TRBJ2-1; the match to TRBD1 covers 7 bases. CDR1 is LNHDA and CDR2 is SQIVND in the germline V gene (reference sequence). The CDR3 contains 15 residues. The V segment lost 5 bases and the J segment 3 bases; nucleotides outside the gene matches: 7. In DNA form, the CDR3 reads TGTGCCAGTAGTCCCGGGACAGTGAACTACAATGAGCAGTTCTTC. It yields the protein CASSPGTVNYNEQFF.

The CDR3 bases are TGCGCCAGCAGCCAAGATTTTCTTGGAGGGCAGTACTTC. This sequence encodes CASSQDFLGGQYF. The chain links TRBV4-3 to TRBJ2-7, with a weak D call TRBD2 (5 bases). This CDR3 has 13 residues. Germline values: CDR1 LGHNA, CDR2 YSLEER. The V and J ends lost 0 bases and 9 bases respectively, with 12 bases between them.

V and J are TRBV9 and TRBJ2-1, with D perhaps matching TRBD2 (5 bases). V lost 0 bases, J lost 10 bases, and 11 bases lay in between. Germline V lookup: CDR1 SGDLS, CDR2 YYNGEE. The CDR3 loop spans 13 amino acids. The CDR3 here is CASSVVDGNEQFF. CDR3 DNA: TGTGCCAGCAGCGTAGTTGACGGGAACGAGCAGTTCTTC.

The chain combines TRBV27 with TRBJ2-7; a possible D gene is TRBD1 (6 bases). This CDR3 spans 13 amino acids. CDR1 is MNHEY and CDR2 is SMNVEV in the germline V gene (reference sequence). The V gene lost 2 bases and the J gene lost 2 bases, with 7 bases spanning the gap. The DNA for the CDR3 is TGTGCCAGCAGTTTAACAGGGCCCTACGAGCAGTACTTC. It is translated as CASSLTGPYEQYF.

This chain connects TRBV12-5 to TRBJ2-3; TRBD2 might be the D (5 bases). This CDR3 comprises 14 residues. V lost 7 bases to trimming and J lost 2 bases, with 13 bases between them. Germline-derived CDR1 and CDR2 are LGHNT and FRNRAP. In DNA form, the CDR3 reads TGTGCTAGTGCCTCCGGGGTCCCCACAGATACGCAGTATTTT. Its protein is CASASGVPTDTQYF. Full variable domain (remainder filled in from reference TRBV12-5 and TRBJ2-3): DARVTQTPRHKVTEMGQEVTMRCQPILGHNTVFWYRQTMMQGLELLAYFRNRAPLDDSGMPKDRFSAEMPDATLATLKIQPSEPRDSAVYFCASASGVPTDTQYFGPGTRLTVL.

The chain joins TRBV11-2 to TRBJ1-1; D gene uncertain. Trimming removed 1 base at V and 1 base at J, with 10 bases between. The germline V gene has CDR1 SGHAT and CDR2 FQNNGV. There are 15 residues in the CDR3. The CDR3 loop reads CASSLGPTGNTEAFF. In nucleotides, the CDR3 is TGTGCCAGCAGCTTAGGGCCGACGGGGAACACTGAAGCTTTCTTT.

The J gene is TRBJ2-3, the V gene TRBV27; no definite D call. V gave up 1 base and J gave up 4 bases, with 9 bases separating them. Germline lookup yields CDR1 MNHEY and CDR2 SMNVEV (reference sequence). This CDR3 is 14 amino acids long. The CDR3 bases are TGTGCCAGCAGTTTATTAGAATTGGCAGATACGCAGTATTTT. Translating it yields CASSLLELADTQYF.

This chain connects TRBV28 to TRBJ2-3, with 10 bases lining up with TRBD1. The length of the CDR3 is 15 residues. Trimming cost V 5 bases and J 3 bases; bases outside gene matches: 5. Per the germline V gene, CDR1 is MDHEN and CDR2 is SYDVKM. In DNA, the CDR3 is TGTGCCAGCAGTCGGACAGGGGGGGTTACAGATACGCAGTATTTT. Its protein is CASSRTGGVTDTQYF.

The chain has TRBV5-4 and TRBJ2-6, with D maybe TRBD1 (6 bases). This CDR3 has 15 residues. Trimming removed 0 bases from V and 5 bases from J, with 9 bases in between. Germline V gene lookup returns CDR1 SGHNT and CDR2 YYREEE (reference sequence). The chain's CDR3 is CASSLGDNRANVLTF. CDR3 nucleotides: TGTGCCAGCAGCTTGGGGGACAACAGGGCCAACGTCCTGACTTTC.

The chain employs TRBV7-2 and TRBJ2-1; TRBD1 agrees at 8 bases. V shed 4 bases, J shed 14 bases, and the junction held 13 bases outside the gene matches. In germline, CDR1 is SGHTA, CDR2 FQGNSA. The CDR3 is 14 residues long. The CDR3: CASSSYGPGQGEFF. The CDR3 DNA reads as TGTGCCAGCAGCTCTTATGGGCCCGGACAGGGTGAGTTCTTC.

This rearrangement joins TRBV12-2 to TRBJ2-5; the table names TRBD2, a call not compared with the DNA. TRBV12-2 is listed as a pseudogene. This CDR3 spans 17 amino acids. The CDR3 nucleotides are TGTGCAAGTCGCTTAGAGGAGCTAGCGGGAGTCCAAGAGACCCAGTACTTC. This translates into CASRLEELAGVQETQYF.

J is TRBJ2-3 and V is TRBV5-4; D may be TRBD2 (5 bases). Germline CDR1 reads SGHNT; CDR2 reads YYREEE (reference sequence). Trimming took 0 bases from V and 3 from J, leaving 11 bases between them. The length of the CDR3 is 15 residues. The CDR3 protein is CASSLDSGLTDTQYF. Written as DNA, the CDR3 is TGTGCCAGCAGCTTGGACTCGGGGTTAACAGATACGCAGTATTTT.

V gene TRBV19 combines with J gene TRBJ2-5; 8 bases are shared with TRBD2. The CDR3 has 17 residues. J gave up 3 bases and V 3 bases, and 12 bases lay outside the gene matches. Germline V gene data show CDR1 as LNHDA and CDR2 as SQIVND (reference sequence). CDR3 DNA: TGTGCCAGTAGTATGAGGGTGAGCGGGGGCATCAAAGAGACCCAGTACTTC. This translates into CASSMRVSGGIKETQYF.

This chain uses TRBV7-9 with TRBJ2-7; possibly TRBD2 for D (6 bases). Germline CDR1 and CDR2: SEHNR and FQNEAQ (reference sequence). V lost 3 bases, J lost 0 bases, and 12 bases lay in between. The CDR3 is 15 residues long. This chain's CDR3 is CASSFPGLSSYEQYF. In DNA form, the CDR3 reads TGTGCCAGCAGCTTCCCGGGACTGAGCTCCTACGAGCAGTACTTC.

In nucleotides, the CDR3 is TGTGCCAGCAGCTACCCATTCGCAGGGGGCGGAACTGAAGCTTTCTTT. Residues: CASSYPFAGGGTEAFF. J is TRBJ1-1 and V is TRBV6-6, with TRBD1 identical over 8 bases. The germline V gene encodes CDR1 MNHNY and CDR2 SVGAGI (reference sequence). The CDR3 has 16 residues. J lost 5 bases, V lost 6 bases, and 14 bases had no gene match.

The chain combines TRBV5-3 with TRBJ1-5, with TRBD1 matching 8 bases. TRBV5-3 is assigned to the ORF class and has an uncertain function. Trimming cost V 0 bases and J 0 bases; bases outside gene matches: 11. The CDR3 runs to 19 residues. The CDR3: CARSLGRRNRGDSNQPQHF. CDR3 coding DNA: TGTGCCAGAAGCTTGGGTAGGCGGAACAGGGGGGATAGCAATCAGCCCCAGCATTTT.

This clone was observed a handful of times. The chain links TRBV19 to TRBJ2-7; D not resolved. This CDR3 spans 13 amino acids. V lost 6 bases and J lost 1, with 10 bases in between. Germline V gene data show CDR1 as LNHDA and CDR2 as SQIVND (reference sequence). CDR3 residues: CASSNGPSYEQYF. CDR3 nucleotide sequence: TGTGCCAGTAGCAATGGGCCTTCCTACGAGCAGTACTTC. The entire variable domain, with the rest obtained from reference TRBV19 and TRBJ2-7, is as follows: DGGITQSPKYLFRKEGQNVTLSCEQNLNHDAMYWYRQDPGQGLRLIYYSQIVNDFQKGDIAEGYSVSREKKESFPLTVTSAQKNPTAFYLCASSNGPSYEQYFGPGTRLTVT.